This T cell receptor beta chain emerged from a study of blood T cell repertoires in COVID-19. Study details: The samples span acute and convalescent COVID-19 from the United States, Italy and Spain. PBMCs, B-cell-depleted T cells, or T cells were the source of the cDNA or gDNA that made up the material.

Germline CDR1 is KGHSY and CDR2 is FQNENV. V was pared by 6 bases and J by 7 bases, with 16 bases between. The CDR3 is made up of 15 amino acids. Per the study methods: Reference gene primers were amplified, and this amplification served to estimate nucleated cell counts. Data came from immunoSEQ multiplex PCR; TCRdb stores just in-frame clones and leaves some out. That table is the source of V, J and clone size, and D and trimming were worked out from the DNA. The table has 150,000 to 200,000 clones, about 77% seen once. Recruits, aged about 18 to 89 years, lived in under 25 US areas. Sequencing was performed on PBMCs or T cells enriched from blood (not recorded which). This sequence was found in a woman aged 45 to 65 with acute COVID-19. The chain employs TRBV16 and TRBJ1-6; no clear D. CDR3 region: CASREAGPLNSPLHF. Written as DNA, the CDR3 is TGTGCCAGCAGAGAGGCGGGTCCGTTAAATTCACCCCTCCACTTT.